Following are 25 T cell receptor beta chains from one sample sequenced in a study of blood T cell repertoires in COVID-19. Produced via immunoSEQ multiplex PCR; TCRdb's table is partial and in-frame only. The sample holds more than 250,000 clones, 70% to 90% seen once. The source material was peripheral blood. These receptors were collected from a man aged 18-30 years with active or convalescent COVID-19.

The rearrangement links TRBV3-1 (or the pseudogene TRBV3-2) to TRBJ2-5; a weak D match, TRBD2 (5 bases). The CDR3 is 16 residues long. With 0 bases removed from V and 3 bases from J, the gap between germline ends came to 14 bases. CDR1 is LGHDT and CDR2 is YNNKEL in the germline V gene (reference sequence). The DNA for the CDR3 is TGTGCCAGCAGCCAAGAGGAGAGGGCCGGAAAAGAGACCCAGTACTTC. Translation gives CASSQEERAGKETQYF.

The chain employs TRBV4-3 and TRBJ2-5; the D gene is possibly TRBD2 (7 bases). V lost 4 bases, J lost 4 bases, and 22 bases lay in between. The germline V gene has CDR1 LGHNA and CDR2 YSLEER. CDR3 length: 17 amino acids. The DNA for the CDR3 is TGCGCCAGCAGCCGACAGGACCAAACCACGGGGGGAGAGACCCAGTACTTC. It is translated as CASSRQDQTTGGETQYF.

This CDR3 is CASSLDEAGGPDDEQFF. CDR3 DNA sequence: TGTGCCAGCAGCTTAGACGAAGCGGGGGGGCCGGACGATGAGCAGTTCTTC. The rearrangement links TRBV11-2 to TRBJ2-1; 10 nucleotides line up with TRBD2. In germline, CDR1 is SGHAT, CDR2 FQNNGV. CDR3 length: 17 residues. With 0 bases clipped from V and 8 bases from J, the junction kept 10 bases outside the gene matches.

The gene calls are TRBV7-9 and TRBJ2-1; no definite D call. Germline CDR1 and CDR2: SEHNR and FQNEAQ (reference sequence). The CDR3 totals 12 residues. The V end lost 8 bases, the J end lost 8 bases, and 13 bases lay between the germline ends. The CDR3 sequence is CASGRVDDEQFF. DNA of the CDR3: TGTGCCAGCGGCCGGGTTGACGATGAGCAGTTCTTC.

The rearrangement links TRBV19 to TRBJ2-7, with 7 bases fitting TRBD1. Germline V gives CDR1 LNHDA, CDR2 SQIVND (reference sequence). The V segment lost 6 bases and the J segment 2 bases; nucleotides outside the gene matches: 4. The CDR3 runs 13 residues. CDR3 DNA: TGTGCCAGTAGCACGGGACAGACCTACGAGCAGTACTTC. Protein sequence: CASSTGQTYEQYF. Full variable domain (missing parts from reference TRBV19 and TRBJ2-7): DGGITQSPKYLFRKEGQNVTLSCEQNLNHDAMYWYRQDPGQGLRLIYYSQIVNDFQKGDIAEGYSVSREKKESFPLTVTSAQKNPTAFYLCASSTGQTYEQYFGPGTRLTVT.

This clone was seen once. The chain combines TRBV2 with TRBJ2-7, with a weak D call TRBD2 (5 bases). Trimming stripped 6 bases from V and 3 bases from J, with 15 bases between. CDR1 is SNHLY and CDR2 is FYNNEI in the germline V gene. This CDR3 region has 14 residues. CDR3 DNA: TGTGCCAGCAGGGGTCAGCTCGGGGACTACGAGCAGTACTTC. It specifies CASRGQLGDYEQYF.

The gene calls are TRBV19 and TRBJ1-2; D possibly corresponds to TRBD1 (6 bases). The CDR3 is 13 residues long. Germline loops: CDR1 LNHDA, CDR2 SQIVND (reference sequence). V was trimmed by 7 bases and J by 6 bases, leaving 15 bases between them. DNA of the CDR3: TGTGCCAGTAACCTTTGGACAGAAGATGGCTACACCTTC. This encodes CASNLWTEDGYTF.

The chain has TRBV10-3 and TRBJ1-5, with 11 nucleotides matching TRBD1. The V gene end was trimmed by 6 bases and the J gene end by 7 bases; junction bases not matched to a gene: 5. CDR3 length equals 14 residues. The germline V gene has CDR1 ENHRY and CDR2 SYGVKD. The CDR3 coding sequence is TGTGCCATCAGAGGACAGGGGGCAGGACAGCCCCAGCATTTT. Protein sequence: CAIRGQGAGQPQHF.

The V and J genes are TRBV5-1 and TRBJ1-6; the match to TRBD1 covers 9 bases. The length of the CDR3 is 14 residues. Germline trimming cut 4 bases from V and 6 bases from J; bases unmatched to any gene: 2. Germline V gives CDR1 SGHRS, CDR2 YFSETQ. The chain's CDR3 is CASSGGQGNSPLHF. The CDR3 DNA sequence: TGCGCCAGCAGCGGGGGACAGGGTAATTCACCCCTCCACTTT.

This chain joins TRBV5-4 and TRBJ2-1, with D possibly TRBD2 on 5 matching bases. The CDR3 length is 15 residues. The ends were cut back, 4 bases at V and 0 bases at J, with 11 bases in the middle. Germline V gene sequence: CDR1 SGHNT, CDR2 YYREEE (reference sequence). Written as DNA, the CDR3 is TGTGCCAGCAGCCTGTTTGGGAGCTCCTACAATGAGCAGTTCTTC. It yields the protein CASSLFGSSYNEQFF.

The chain uses TRBV5-8 and TRBJ1-2, with TRBD1 as a possible D gene (5 bases). Trimming took 6 bases from V and 2 from J, leaving 14 bases between them. Germline V gene data show CDR1 as SGHTS and CDR2 as YDEGEE. The CDR3 contains 14 residues. The CDR3 coding sequence is TGTGCCAGCACCAAATGGGGGGGAAACTATGGCTACACCTTC. Amino acids: CASTKWGGNYGYTF.

The chain uses TRBV5-1 and TRBJ2-7, with D unclear. Trimming removed 2 bases at V and 2 bases at J, with 8 bases between. The CDR3 runs 13 residues. Per germline, CDR1 SGHRS and CDR2 YFSETQ. CDR3 loop: CASSFAQTYEQYF. The DNA for the CDR3 is TGCGCCAGCAGCTTTGCACAGACCTACGAGCAGTACTTC.

The rearrangement links TRBV7-2 to TRBJ2-1; a possible D gene is TRBD2 (6 bases). From germline, CDR1 is SGHTA and CDR2 FQGNSA. Trimming took off 3 bases at V and 0 bases at J, with 12 bases between the two ends. CDR3 length equals 16 residues. CDR3 sequence (DNA): TGTGCCAGCAGCTTCTTAGGAGGGAGCTCCTACAATGAGCAGTTCTTC. Protein: CASSFLGGSSYNEQFF. The full variable domain, with the rest looked up from reference TRBV7-2 and TRBJ2-1, is GAGVSQSPSNKVTEKGKDVELRCDPISGHTALYWYRQSLGQGLEFLIYFQGNSAPDKSGLPSDRFSAERTGGSVSTLTIQRTQQEDSAVYLCASSFLGGSSYNEQFFGPGTRLTVL.

The chain uses TRBV24-1 and TRBJ2-1; 7 nucleotides align to TRBD2. The length of the CDR3 is 15 residues. Germline CDR1 and CDR2: KGHDR and SFDVKD. The V segment lost 0 bases and the J segment 5 bases; nucleotides outside the gene matches: 3. CDR3 sequence: CATSDLGLENNEQFF. The CDR3 DNA reads TGTGCCACCAGTGATTTGGGACTAGAAAACAATGAGCAGTTCTTC.

The chain combines TRBV24-1 with TRBJ1-3; D unresolved. The CDR3 covers 12 residues. V dropped 2 bases and J dropped 4 bases, with 2 bases sitting between them. CDR1 is KGHDR and CDR2 is SFDVKD in the germline V gene. The CDR3 region is CATSDSGNTIYF. The DNA for the CDR3 is TGTGCCACCAGTGATTCGGGAAACACCATATATTTT.

This rearrangement joins TRBV28 to TRBJ2-7; TRBD2 matches at 8 bases. The CDR3 loop spans 14 amino acids. Trimming at V came to 7 bases and at J to 2 bases, leaving 7 bases not matched to a gene. Germline CDR1 reads MDHEN; CDR2 reads SYDVKM. The CDR3 DNA reads as TGTGCCAGCAACGGGAGCGGGGGCCCCTACGAGCAGTACTTC. Translating it yields CASNGSGGPYEQYF.

The chain joins TRBV27 to TRBJ2-2; tentatively, D is TRBD2 (6 bases). V was trimmed by 7 bases and J by 1 base, leaving 13 bases between them. CDR1 is MNHEY and CDR2 is SMNVEV in the germline V gene (reference sequence). The CDR3 is 15 amino acids. CDR3 residues: CASTLGRLNTGELFF. The CDR3 region has the DNA TGTGCCAGCACCTTGGGGAGGTTGAACACCGGGGAGCTGTTTTTT.

The V gene is TRBV27, the J gene TRBJ2-7, with no clear D. Looked up from germline, CDR1 is MNHEY and CDR2 is SMNVEV (reference sequence). The CDR3 consists of 15 residues. Trimming shortened V by 5 bases and J by 0 bases, and 14 bases separated the two germline ends. The CDR3 bases are TGTGCCAGCAGTCCCCGGGTTGGTACCTCCTACGAGCAGTACTTC. The encoded protein is CASSPRVGTSYEQYF.

This clone was seen more than once but under ten times. J is TRBJ2-5 and V is TRBV6-1; no definite D call. In germline, CDR1 is MNHNS, CDR2 SASEGT. The V gene lost 2 bases and the J gene lost 3 bases, with 7 bases spanning the gap. This CDR3 has 13 residues. The CDR3 sequence: CASSEMAEETQYF. The CDR3 region has the DNA TGTGCCAGCAGTGAAATGGCGGAAGAGACCCAGTACTTC.

This chain links TRBV2 with TRBJ1-5, with D possibly being TRBD1 (5 bases). V was pared by 7 bases and J by 2 bases, with 12 bases between. CDR1 and CDR2 (germline): SNHLY, FYNNEI. The CDR3 spans 14 residues. This chain's CDR3 is CASTGGMGNQPQHF. CDR3 DNA: TGTGCCAGCACGGGGGGAATGGGCAATCAGCCCCAGCATTTT.

This clone has only one observation. The chain recombines TRBV2 with TRBJ1-4, with a possible D match to TRBD1 (5 bases). Trimming removed 3 bases at V and 8 bases at J, with 16 bases between. The CDR3 totals 15 residues. Germline V gives CDR1 SNHLY, CDR2 FYNNEI. CDR3 protein: CASSEQGQGIEKLFF. CDR3 nucleotides: TGTGCCAGCAGTGAGCAGGGCCAGGGTATCGAAAAACTGTTTTTT.

V and J are TRBV11-2 and TRBJ1-1; unclear D gene. Germline values: CDR1 SGHAT, CDR2 FQNNGV. CDR3 length: 16 residues. Trimming took 4 bases from V and 5 from J, leaving 20 bases between them. The chain's CDR3 is CASSSVHSKRWTEAFF. CDR3 DNA: TGTGCCAGCAGCTCAGTCCACTCAAAGAGGTGGACTGAAGCTTTCTTT.

V usage is TRBV12-3 or TRBV12-4 and J usage is TRBJ1-4; D unclear. This CDR3 has 13 amino acids. V was cut by 6 bases and J by 8 bases, with 13 bases left in between. Here the CDR3 reads CASSGNSGEKLFF. The CDR3 DNA is TGTGCCAGCAGCGGGAATTCGGGGGAAAAACTGTTTTTT.

V usage is TRBV7-3 and J usage is TRBJ2-5; D is perhaps TRBD1 (5 bases). Per germline, CDR1 SGHTA and CDR2 FQGTGA. Trimming took 0 bases from V and 7 from J, leaving 18 bases between them. The CDR3 covers 16 residues. The CDR3 loop is CASSLTGARSHGTQYF. The CDR3 DNA reads TGTGCCAGCAGCTTAACAGGGGCCAGGTCGCACGGGACCCAGTACTTC.

The chain uses TRBV6-2 or TRBV6-3 and TRBJ1-2, with 8 positions matching TRBD1. Germline V CDR1 and CDR2: MNHEY, SVGEGT. The length of the CDR3 is 13 residues. Unmatched junction bases numbered 6, after V lost 5 bases and J lost 7 bases. The CDR3 sequence: CASSGGQGGGYTF. The DNA of the CDR3 is TGTGCCAGCAGTGGAGGACAGGGCGGTGGCTACACCTTC.